Listed below are T cell receptor beta chains from one sample, sequenced in a study of cytomegalovirus exposure and HLA in healthy donors. TCRdb's copy holds only in-frame clones and misses some; the assay was immunoSEQ multiplex PCR. The sample includes about 83,000 clones, approximately 96% seen only once; the top ten take 1.3%. Sequencing input: PBMCs. These receptors all come from a woman aged 18-35 years in good health and CMV-seronegative. CDR3s include the opening cysteine and the closing phenylalanine or tryptophan. Each record gives: CDR3 length, V gene, clone size, J gene, D gene, CDR3 DNA, CDR3 protein. A D gene is named only where the DNA matches it firmly. Part of the rows lack a size; the others show once, few, many or a class for expanded clones.

cdr3_length: 14; v_call: TRBV7-9; clone_size: NA; j_call: TRBJ2-3; d_call: TRBD2; cdr3_nt: TGTGCCAGCAGCCCAACCAGCGGGAGGGATACGCAGTATTTT; cdr3_aa: CASSPTSGRDTQYF
cdr3_length: 12; v_call: TRBV5-1; clone_size: NA; j_call: TRBJ1-1; d_call: NA; cdr3_nt: TGCGCCAGCAGCTTTATAACAGGGGAAGCTTTCTTT; cdr3_aa: CASSFITGEAFF
cdr3_length: 13; v_call: TRBV2; clone_size: NA; j_call: TRBJ2-3; d_call: NA; cdr3_nt: TGTGCCAGCAGCAGGGGACCCACAGATACGCAGTATTTT; cdr3_aa: CASSRGPTDTQYF
cdr3_length: 15; v_call: TRBV6-6; clone_size: NA; j_call: TRBJ2-1; d_call: NA; cdr3_nt: TGTGCCAGCAGTTACGGGGGGGCTGGGTACAATGAGCAGTTCTTC; cdr3_aa: CASSYGGAGYNEQFF
cdr3_length: 16; v_call: TRBV6-5; clone_size: once; j_call: TRBJ1-1; d_call: NA; cdr3_nt: TGTGCCAGCAGTTACTCACCGCCGGGGGTGAACACTGAAGCTTTCTTT; cdr3_aa: CASSYSPPGVNTEAFF
cdr3_length: 18; v_call: TRBV4-1; clone_size: NA; j_call: TRBJ2-7; d_call: TRBD1; cdr3_nt: TGCGCCAGCAGCCAAGATATCCACCGGGGGACAGGAGCCTACGAGCAGTACTTC; cdr3_aa: CASSQDIHRGTGAYEQYF
cdr3_length: 14; v_call: TRBV2; clone_size: once; j_call: TRBJ2-5; d_call: TRBD2; cdr3_nt: TGTGCCTGCAGCCTAGCGGGTACTACAGAGACCCAGTACTTC; cdr3_aa: CACSLAGTTETQYF
cdr3_length: 11; v_call: TRBV7-9; clone_size: NA; j_call: TRBJ1-2; d_call: NA; cdr3_nt: TGTGCCAGCAGCGCAGGGGATGGCTACACCTTC; cdr3_aa: CASSAGDGYTF
cdr3_length: 16; v_call: TRBV19; clone_size: NA; j_call: TRBJ2-2; d_call: TRBD2; cdr3_nt: TGTGCCAGTACAAGGCGGGAGGGCCGCAGCACCGGGGAGCTGTTTTTT; cdr3_aa: CASTRREGRSTGELFF
cdr3_length: 15; v_call: TRBV10-1; clone_size: NA; j_call: TRBJ2-1; d_call: TRBD2; cdr3_nt: TGCGCCAGCGGTGCGGGAGGGCCACGCTACAATGAGCAGTTCTTC; cdr3_aa: CASGAGGPRYNEQFF
cdr3_length: 15; v_call: TRBV28; clone_size: NA; j_call: TRBJ2-3; d_call: TRBD1; cdr3_nt: TGTGCCAGCAGGACTGTGGGAAACAGGGGCGATACGCAGTATTTT; cdr3_aa: CASRTVGNRGDTQYF
cdr3_length: 15; v_call: TRBV6-5; clone_size: once; j_call: TRBJ1-2; d_call: NA; cdr3_nt: TGTGCCAGCAGTTACTCGACAGTCCCCAACTATGGCTACACCTTC; cdr3_aa: CASSYSTVPNYGYTF
cdr3_length: 15; v_call: TRBV9; clone_size: once; j_call: TRBJ2-7; d_call: TRBD1; cdr3_nt: TGTGCCAGCAGCGTTGATATGACAGGGTGGTACGAGCAGTACTTC; cdr3_aa: CASSVDMTGWYEQYF
cdr3_length: 17; v_call: TRBV10-3; clone_size: NA; j_call: TRBJ2-2; d_call: NA; cdr3_nt: TGTGCCATCGGGGAACCCGAGGACTATCCGAACACCGGGGAGCTGTTTTTT; cdr3_aa: CAIGEPEDYPNTGELFF
cdr3_length: 18; v_call: TRBV25-1; clone_size: NA; j_call: TRBJ1-4; d_call: TRBD1; cdr3_nt: TGTGCCAGCAGTGAACCCACAGGGGCGATTGCAACTAATGAAAAACTGTTTTTT; cdr3_aa: CASSEPTGAIATNEKLFF
cdr3_length: 15; v_call: TRBV6-1; clone_size: NA; j_call: TRBJ2-5; d_call: NA; cdr3_nt: TGTGCCAGCAGTGCCCAACGGGGGTCCCAAGAGACCCAGTACTTC; cdr3_aa: CASSAQRGSQETQYF
cdr3_length: 17; v_call: TRBV12-1; clone_size: NA; j_call: TRBJ2-1; d_call: NA; cdr3_nt: TGTGCCAGCAGCTTGGATCGACAGGTTAGAGGCCCGAATGAGCAGTTCTTC; cdr3_aa: CASSLDRQVRGPNEQFF
cdr3_length: 11; v_call: TRBV20-1; clone_size: NA; j_call: TRBJ1-1; d_call: NA; cdr3_nt: TGCAGTGCTGAGGTATTCACTGAAGCTTTCTTT; cdr3_aa: CSAEVFTEAFF
cdr3_length: 17; v_call: TRBV11-3; clone_size: NA; j_call: TRBJ2-2; d_call: NA; cdr3_nt: TGTGCCAGCAGCCCGGGGTGGGGACTCAGGAACACCGGGGAGCTGTTTTTT; cdr3_aa: CASSPGWGLRNTGELFF
cdr3_length: 16; v_call: TRBV9; clone_size: NA; j_call: TRBJ2-1; d_call: TRBD1; cdr3_nt: TGTGCCAGCAGCAACAGACAGGGAACGGGTTACAATGAGCAGTTCTTC; cdr3_aa: CASSNRQGTGYNEQFF
cdr3_length: 14; v_call: TRBV6-5; clone_size: NA; j_call: TRBJ2-7; d_call: NA; cdr3_nt: TGTGCCAGCAGTTACCTCCTGAGCTCCTACGAGCAGTACTTC; cdr3_aa: CASSYLLSSYEQYF
cdr3_length: 14; v_call: TRBV29-1; clone_size: NA; j_call: TRBJ2-3; d_call: TRBD1; cdr3_nt: TGCAGCGTCGGAAAGGGACAGGGGGCAGATACGCAGTATTTT; cdr3_aa: CSVGKGQGADTQYF
cdr3_length: 17; v_call: TRBV7-9; clone_size: NA; j_call: TRBJ2-1; d_call: TRBD2; cdr3_nt: TGTGCCAGCAGCCCACCGGGACTAGCGGTTTCCTACAATGAGCAGTTCTTC; cdr3_aa: CASSPPGLAVSYNEQFF
cdr3_length: 13; v_call: TRBV28; clone_size: NA; j_call: TRBJ2-3; d_call: NA; cdr3_nt: TGTGCCAGTCAGACAGTTTTCACAGATACGCAGTATTTT; cdr3_aa: CASQTVFTDTQYF
cdr3_length: 13; v_call: TRBV6-1; clone_size: NA; j_call: TRBJ1-4; d_call: NA; cdr3_nt: TGTGCCAGCAGGGGAGTAATCGGTGAAAAACTGTTTTTT; cdr3_aa: CASRGVIGEKLFF
cdr3_length: 14; v_call: TRBV10-1; clone_size: NA; j_call: TRBJ2-1; d_call: NA; cdr3_nt: TGCGCCAGCAGTGGAGGGCGGGACGGCAATGAGCAGTTCTTC; cdr3_aa: CASSGGRDGNEQFF
cdr3_length: 14; v_call: TRBV2; clone_size: NA; j_call: TRBJ2-3; d_call: NA; cdr3_nt: TGTGCCAGCAGTGAAGCACCTATGGGGGGACTTCCGTATTTT; cdr3_aa: CASSEAPMGGLPYF
cdr3_length: 15; v_call: TRBV6-6; clone_size: NA; j_call: TRBJ2-1; d_call: NA; cdr3_nt: TGTGCCAGCAGTTCGGGATTGGGGTCCTACAATGAGCAGTTCTTC; cdr3_aa: CASSSGLGSYNEQFF
cdr3_length: 12; v_call: TRBV27; clone_size: NA; j_call: TRBJ1-5; d_call: NA; cdr3_nt: TGTGCCAGCAGTAGTCTAAATCAGCCCCAGCATTTT; cdr3_aa: CASSSLNQPQHF
cdr3_length: 18; v_call: TRBV7-8; clone_size: NA; j_call: TRBJ2-6; d_call: NA; cdr3_nt: TGTGCCAGCAGGGGCCTGGAGGGGGGGAGCTCTGGGGCCAACGTCCTGACTTTC; cdr3_aa: CASRGLEGGSSGANVLTF
cdr3_length: 15; v_call: TRBV18; clone_size: once; j_call: TRBJ2-4; d_call: TRBD2; cdr3_nt: TGTGCCAGCTCACCACCTCCAGCGGGAGGGCGGGTTCAGTACTTC; cdr3_aa: CASSPPPAGGRVQYF
cdr3_length: 11; v_call: TRBV6-1; clone_size: NA; j_call: TRBJ2-1; d_call: NA; cdr3_nt: TGTGCCAGCAGTACGGGAGCAGGCCAGTTCTTC; cdr3_aa: CASSTGAGQFF
cdr3_length: 16; v_call: TRBV5-1; clone_size: NA; j_call: TRBJ2-3; d_call: NA; cdr3_nt: TGCGCCAGCCGCATCACACCCAAATTTAGCACAGATACGCAGTATTTT; cdr3_aa: CASRITPKFSTDTQYF
cdr3_length: 15; v_call: TRBV6-1; clone_size: few; j_call: TRBJ1-3; d_call: NA; cdr3_nt: TGTGCCAGCAGTGAAGCGCTAAGCTCTGGAAACACCATATATTTT; cdr3_aa: CASSEALSSGNTIYF
cdr3_length: 15; v_call: TRBV7-9; clone_size: NA; j_call: TRBJ1-3; d_call: NA; cdr3_nt: TGTGCCAGCCAACAGGGTAGCTCTCCTGGAAACACCATATATTTT; cdr3_aa: CASQQGSSPGNTIYF
cdr3_length: 12; v_call: TRBV9; clone_size: NA; j_call: TRBJ1-1; d_call: TRBD1; cdr3_nt: TGTGCCAGCAGCGCTGACAGGGGGCAAGCTTTCTTT; cdr3_aa: CASSADRGQAFF